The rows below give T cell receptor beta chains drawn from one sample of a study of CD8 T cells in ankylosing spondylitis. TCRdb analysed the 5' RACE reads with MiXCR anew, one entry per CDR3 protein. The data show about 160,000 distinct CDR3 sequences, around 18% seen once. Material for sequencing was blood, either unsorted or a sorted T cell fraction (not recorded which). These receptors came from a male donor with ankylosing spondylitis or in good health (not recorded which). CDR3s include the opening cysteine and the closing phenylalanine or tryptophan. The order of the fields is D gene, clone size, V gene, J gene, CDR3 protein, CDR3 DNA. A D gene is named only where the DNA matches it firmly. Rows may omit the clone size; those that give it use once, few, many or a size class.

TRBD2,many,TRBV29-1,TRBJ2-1,CSVETSGGGYNEQFF,TGCAGCGTTGAGACTAGCGGGGGCGGGTACAATGAGCAGTTCTTC
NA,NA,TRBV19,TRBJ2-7,CASSIGSNYEQYF,TGTGCCAGTAGTATAGGCAGCAACTACGAGCAGTACTTC
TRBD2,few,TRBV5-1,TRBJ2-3,CASSLGLAESTDTQYF,TGCGCCAGCAGCTTGGGACTAGCGGAAAGCACAGATACGCAGTATTTT
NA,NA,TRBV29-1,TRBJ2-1,CSVPGRNYNEQFF,TGCAGCGTTCCGGGACGGAATTACAATGAGCAGTTCTTC
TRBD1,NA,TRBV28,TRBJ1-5,CASSLPGQEKPQHF,TGTGCCAGCAGTTTACCGGGACAGGAAAAGCCCCAGCATTTT
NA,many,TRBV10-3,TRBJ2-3,CAISQHITDTQYF,TGTGCCATCAGTCAGCATATCACAGATACGCAGTATTTT
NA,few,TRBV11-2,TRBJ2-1,CASRPDRGRRRQFF,TGTGCCAGCAGGCCCGACCGTGGACGGCGGAGGCAGTTCTTC
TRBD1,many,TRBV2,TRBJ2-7,CASSSGTGYYEQYF,TGTGCCAGCAGTTCCGGGACAGGGTATTACGAGCAGTACTTC
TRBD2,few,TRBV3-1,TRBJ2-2,CASSQWDQSGAGELFF,TGTGCCAGCAGCCAATGGGACCAAAGCGGGGCCGGGGAGCTGTTTTTT
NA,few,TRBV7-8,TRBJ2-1,CASSPPLRERSYNEQFF,TGTGCCAGCAGCCCCCCTCTCCGGGAAAGATCTTACAATGAGCAGTTCTTC
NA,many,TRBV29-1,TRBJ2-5,CSVLTAPPTPKETQYF,TGCAGCGTATTGACGGCTCCCCCGACACCCAAAGAGACCCAGTACTTC
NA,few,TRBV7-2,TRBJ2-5,CASSFSGWWVETQYF,TGTGCCAGCAGCTTTAGCGGTTGGTGGGTCGAGACCCAGTACTTC
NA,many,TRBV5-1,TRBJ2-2,CASSPGGSTGELFF,TGCGCCAGCAGCCCTGGGGGGAGCACCGGGGAGCTGTTTTTT
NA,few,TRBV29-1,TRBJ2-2,CSVVWGYDGELFF,TGCAGCGTTGTATGGGGCTATGACGGGGAGCTGTTTTTT
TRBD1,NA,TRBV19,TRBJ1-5,CASSIDPRTGIRNQPQHF,TGTGCCAGTAGTATAGACCCTCGGACAGGGATTCGCAATCAGCCCCAGCATTTT
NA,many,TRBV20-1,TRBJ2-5,CSAPRGETQYF,TGCAGTGCTCCCCGGGGGGAGACCCAGTACTTC
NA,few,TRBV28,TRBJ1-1,CASSLAAEAFF,TGTGCCAGCAGTTTAGCCGCTGAAGCTTTCTTT
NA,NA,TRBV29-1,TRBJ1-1,CSVYSRPEAFF,TGCAGCGTTTACAGCCGTCCTGAAGCTTTCTTT
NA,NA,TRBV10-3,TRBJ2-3,CAGRDSTDTDTQYF,TGTGCCGGACGAGACTCGACAGACACAGATACGCAGTATTTT
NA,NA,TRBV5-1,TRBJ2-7,CASSDGSPYEQYF,TGCGCCAGTTCGGACGGATCACCCTACGAGCAGTACTTC
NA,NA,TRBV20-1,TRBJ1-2,CSARDYAGTTNYGYTF,TGCAGTGCTAGAGATTACGCAGGGACCACTAACTATGGCTACACCTTC
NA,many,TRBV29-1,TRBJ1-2,CSVEDVPNYGYTF,TGCAGCGTTGAAGATGTCCCTAACTATGGCTACACCTTC
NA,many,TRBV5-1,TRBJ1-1,CASRPYVRDTEAFF,TGCGCCAGCAGGCCCTACGTCCGGGACACTGAAGCTTTCTTT
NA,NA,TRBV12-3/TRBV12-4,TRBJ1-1,CASSEGYKNTEAFF,TGTGCCAGCAGTGAGGGCTATAAGAACACTGAAGCTTTCTTT
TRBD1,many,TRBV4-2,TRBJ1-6,CASSHPETGGPNSPLHF,TGTGCCAGCAGCCACCCTGAGACAGGGGGCCCCAATTCACCCCTCCACTTT
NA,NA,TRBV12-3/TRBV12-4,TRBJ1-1,CASTGLMEEHKNTEAFF,TGTGCCTCCACGGGATTAATGGAGGAACACAAAAACACTGAAGCTTTCTTT
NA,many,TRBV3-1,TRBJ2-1,CASSQDLPPDNEQFF,TGTGCCAGCAGCCAAGATCTTCCCCCGGACAATGAGCAGTTCTTC
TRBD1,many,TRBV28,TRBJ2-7,CASSARDSLYEQYF,TGTGCCAGCAGTGCCCGGGACAGCCTTTACGAGCAGTACTTC
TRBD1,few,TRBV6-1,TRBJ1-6,CASTTGQKNSPLHF,TGTGCCAGCACCACGGGACAGAAAAATTCACCCCTCCACTTT
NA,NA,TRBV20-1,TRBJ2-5,CSASQVRGPQVQYF,TGCAGTGCTAGCCAAGTGAGGGGACCCCAAGTCCAGTACTTC
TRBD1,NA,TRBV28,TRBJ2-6,CASDREGGANVLTF,TGTGCCAGTGACAGGGAAGGTGGGGCCAACGTCCTGACTTTC
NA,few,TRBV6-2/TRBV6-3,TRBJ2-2,CASSNQYGELFF,TGTGCCAGCAGTAACCAATACGGGGAGCTGTTTTTT
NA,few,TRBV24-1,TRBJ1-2,CATSRTNYGYTF,TGTGCCACCAGTCGTACTAACTATGGCTACACCTTC
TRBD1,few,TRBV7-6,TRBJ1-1,CASSLGQATEAFF,TGTGCCAGCAGCCTCGGACAGGCCACTGAAGCTTTCTTT
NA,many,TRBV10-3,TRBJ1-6,CAIGRQNSPLHF,TGTGCCATCGGTCGACAGAATTCACCCCTCCACTTT